These 7 T cell receptor beta chains were all obtained from the same sample, sequenced in a study of blood T cell repertoires in COVID-19. Data came from immunoSEQ multiplex PCR; TCRdb stores just in-frame clones and leaves some out. The sample carries about 210,000 clones, about 86% recorded once. The sample was PBMCs or T cells enriched from blood (not recorded which). The receptors originated from a woman between 45 and 65 years old with acute COVID-19.

The J gene is TRBJ1-1, the V gene TRBV19; the match to TRBD1 covers 7 bases. The V gene end was trimmed by 7 bases and the J gene end by 1 base; junction bases not matched to a gene: 6. The length of the CDR3 is 14 residues. The germline V gene has CDR1 LNHDA and CDR2 SQIVND (reference sequence). CDR3: CASTLGQQNTEAFF. CDR3 DNA: TGTGCCAGTACCCTGGGACAGCAGAACACTGAAGCTTTCTTT.

V gene TRBV7-2 combines with J gene TRBJ2-3; TRBD1 might be the D (5 bases). The V and J ends lost 2 bases and 6 bases respectively, with 6 bases between them. Germline V gives CDR1 SGHTA, CDR2 FQGNSA. The CDR3 has 12 residues. In DNA, the CDR3 is TGTGCCAGCAGCTTAAAGGGGGATACGCAGTATTTT. Translating gives CASSLKGDTQYF.

This chain links TRBV29-1 with TRBJ2-5; 8 positions match TRBD2. After removal of 4 bases from V and 3 bases from J, the junction contained 7 bases not matched to a gene. Germline CDR1 SQVTM, CDR2 ANQGSEA. This CDR3 has 14 residues. The CDR3 DNA reads as TGCAGCGTTGCCCCCAGCGGGAGAAAAGAGACCCAGTACTTC. Its translation is CSVAPSGRKETQYF.

This clone appeared many times. This chain joins TRBV3-1 (or the pseudogene TRBV3-2) and TRBJ2-2, with D possibly matching TRBD2 (6 bases). This CDR3 has 18 residues. Per germline, CDR1 LGHDT and CDR2 YNNKEL (reference sequence). V was cut by 5 bases and J by 7 bases, with 26 bases left in between. The CDR3: CASSVPGGGSNGGGELFF. The CDR3 nucleotides are TGTGCCAGCAGCGTCCCCGGGGGAGGTTCAAATGGCGGCGGGGAGCTGTTTTTT.

The chain couples TRBV7-6 to TRBJ2-1; D remains unclear. Germline lookup yields CDR1 SGHVS and CDR2 FNYEAQ. With 2 bases removed from V and 3 bases from J, the gap between germline ends came to 5 bases. This CDR3 has 13 amino acids. Here the CDR3 DNA reads TGTGCCAGCAGCTTAACCGGCTACAATGAGCAGTTCTTC. Its protein is CASSLTGYNEQFF.

This chain links TRBV11-2 with TRBJ1-2; 7 bases match TRBD1. Per the germline V gene, CDR1 is SGHAT and CDR2 is FQNNGV. The ends lost 5 bases at V and 7 bases at J; junction bases unmatched: 16. This CDR3 has 16 amino acids. The CDR3 is CASSPPVGRGQFGYTF. Written as DNA, the CDR3 is TGTGCCAGCAGCCCCCCGGTCGGTAGGGGGCAGTTTGGCTACACCTTC.

The CDR3 region is CASSRTTALYEQYF. The CDR3 DNA follows: TGTGCCAGCAGTCGCACTACGGCCCTCTACGAGCAGTACTTC. The J gene is TRBJ2-7, the V gene TRBV11-2, with unresolved D. CDR1 and CDR2 (germline): SGHAT, FQNNGV. V dropped 6 bases and J dropped 3 bases, with 15 bases sitting between them. The CDR3 runs 14 residues.